These T cell receptor beta chains were read from a single sample in a study of cytomegalovirus exposure and HLA in healthy donors. Clones were read by immunoSEQ multiplex PCR, and TCRdb kept only the in-frame ones, dropping some. Seen here are approximately 150,000 clones, approximately 85% observed once, and the top ten hold roughly 6.7%. Sequencing was carried out using PBMCs. The receptors were sampled from a man between 50 and 59 years old in good health and CMV-seropositive. Each CDR3 is given with its conserved first and last residue. D genes are given only for firm matches. The size entry is marked missing in some rows and otherwise reads once, few, many or a size class.

D: NA; length: 14; V: TRBV5-1; size: NA; J: TRBJ2-7; DNA: TGCGCCAGCAGCTTCGACCTTACGGGGTACGAGCAGTACTTC; CDR3: CASSFDLTGYEQYF
D: NA; length: 15; V: TRBV6-1; size: NA; J: TRBJ1-5; DNA: TGTGCCAGCAGTGGCCGGACAAGTAGCAATCAGCCCCAGCATTTT; CDR3: CASSGRTSSNQPQHF
D: NA; length: 15; V: TRBV27; size: once; J: TRBJ1-1; DNA: TGTGCCAGCAGTTTATATGGGACAACCGGCACTGAAGCTTTCTTT; CDR3: CASSLYGTTGTEAFF
D: NA; length: 14; V: TRBV28; size: NA; J: TRBJ1-3; DNA: TGTGCCAGCAGTTTGGTAGCATCTGGAAACACCATATATTTT; CDR3: CASSLVASGNTIYF
D: NA; length: 15; V: TRBV5-4; size: NA; J: TRBJ1-3; DNA: TGTGCCAGCGGCCGGGTGGGGCCCTCTGGAAACACCATATATTTT; CDR3: CASGRVGPSGNTIYF
D: NA; length: 11; V: TRBV29-1; size: few; J: TRBJ2-3; DNA: TGCAGCGTTAGTTTCGCGTATACGCAGTATTTT; CDR3: CSVSFAYTQYF
D: TRBD2; length: 16; V: TRBV6-6; size: NA; J: TRBJ2-7; DNA: TGTGCCAGCAGTTACTCAACTAGCGGGAGTGGGTACGAGCAGTACTTC; CDR3: CASSYSTSGSGYEQYF
D: NA; length: 16; V: TRBV7-6; size: once; J: TRBJ2-7; DNA: TGTGCCAGCAGCTCGACCGGGACTCCGATAACCTACGAGCAGTACTTC; CDR3: CASSSTGTPITYEQYF
D: NA; length: 13; V: TRBV5-1; size: few; J: TRBJ2-7; DNA: TGCGCCAGCAGCTTGTCCAACTCCTACGAGCAGTACTTC; CDR3: CASSLSNSYEQYF
D: TRBD1; length: 16; V: TRBV7-8; size: NA; J: TRBJ2-2; DNA: TGTGCCAGCAGCTTCCGGGACAGGGCGGACACCGGGGAGCTGTTTTTT; CDR3: CASSFRDRADTGELFF
D: NA; length: 15; V: TRBV5-1; size: NA; J: TRBJ2-1; DNA: TGCGCCAGCAGCCAAGACATCAGCTCCTACAATGGGCAGTTCTTC; CDR3: CASSQDISSYNGQFF
D: TRBD2; length: 18; V: TRBV18; size: NA; J: TRBJ2-7; DNA: TGTGCCAGCTCACCGTCTAAAGGAAGTAGCGGGAGGGCCTACGAGCAGTACTTC; CDR3: CASSPSKGSSGRAYEQYF
D: NA; length: 11; V: TRBV20-1; size: NA; J: TRBJ2-7; DNA: TGCAGTGCTAGAGGAGGATCCGAGCAGTACTTC; CDR3: CSARGGSEQYF
D: TRBD1; length: 16; V: TRBV5-1; size: few; J: TRBJ1-2; DNA: TGCGCCAGCAGCCCTCCCGGGACAGGGACCAACTATGGCTACACCTTC; CDR3: CASSPPGTGTNYGYTF
D: TRBD1; length: 16; V: TRBV5-1; size: once; J: TRBJ1-2; DNA: TGCGCCAGCAGCTTGATGGGACAGGGACCTACCTATGGCTACACCTTC; CDR3: CASSLMGQGPTYGYTF
D: TRBD1; length: 15; V: TRBV28; size: NA; J: TRBJ1-5; DNA: TGTGCCAGCAGGGGGGTAGGACAGGGGCTGGAGCCCCAGCATTTT; CDR3: CASRGVGQGLEPQHF
D: TRBD2; length: 18; V: TRBV27; size: NA; J: TRBJ2-3; DNA: TGTGCCAGCAGTAGAGGCAGCGGGAGGTACCGCACCACAGATACGCAGTATTTT; CDR3: CASSRGSGRYRTTDTQYF
D: NA; length: 15; V: TRBV6-1; size: NA; J: TRBJ1-5; DNA: TGTGCCAGCAGACCCTCGGACAGAAACAATCAGCCCCAGCATTTT; CDR3: CASRPSDRNNQPQHF
D: TRBD1; length: 14; V: TRBV6-5; size: NA; J: TRBJ2-7; DNA: TGTGCCAGCAGCTTATGGACAGGCACCTACGAGCAGTACTTC; CDR3: CASSLWTGTYEQYF
D: NA; length: 15; V: TRBV28; size: NA; J: TRBJ2-1; DNA: TGTGCCAGCTTATCTCGGTCGAGCTCCTACAATGAGCAGTTCTTC; CDR3: CASLSRSSSYNEQFF
D: TRBD2; length: 15; V: TRBV5-1; size: NA; J: TRBJ2-2; DNA: TGCGCCAGCAGCTTGCCCGGGGGGGACACCGGGGAGCTGTTTTTT; CDR3: CASSLPGGDTGELFF
D: TRBD2; length: 14; V: TRBV7-3; size: NA; J: TRBJ2-1; DNA: TGTGCCAGCAGCTCGGGACTAGCGGACAATGAGCAGTTCTTC; CDR3: CASSSGLADNEQFF
D: TRBD1; length: 14; V: TRBV9; size: NA; J: TRBJ1-4; DNA: TGTGCCAGCAGAGGGGACAGTCCAGAGGAAAAACTGTTTTTT; CDR3: CASRGDSPEEKLFF
D: NA; length: 16; V: TRBV7-2; size: NA; J: TRBJ2-4; DNA: TGTGCCAGCAGCTTCTCAGGGGCAACGGCCAAAAACATTCAGTACTTC; CDR3: CASSFSGATAKNIQYF
D: TRBD1; length: 14; V: TRBV11-3; size: NA; J: TRBJ2-5; DNA: TGTGCCAGCAGCTTAGGACAGGGGGATGAGACCCAGTACTTC; CDR3: CASSLGQGDETQYF
D: NA; length: 14; V: TRBV6-6; size: NA; J: TRBJ1-1; DNA: TGTGCCAGCAGTTACTCGGGCGTGAACACTGAAGCTTTCTTT; CDR3: CASSYSGVNTEAFF
D: NA; length: 14; V: TRBV30; size: few; J: TRBJ1-3; DNA: TGTGCCTGGAAAGGGACTCTTAGGGGAAACACCATATATTTT; CDR3: CAWKGTLRGNTIYF
D: NA; length: 12; V: TRBV28; size: NA; J: TRBJ2-7; DNA: TGTGCCAGCAGTTTCAGGGTCTACGAGCAGTACTTC; CDR3: CASSFRVYEQYF
D: TRBD1; length: 15; V: TRBV6-1; size: NA; J: TRBJ1-2; DNA: TGTGCCAGCAGTCCAGGACAGGGGTGGAGCTATGGCTACACCTTC; CDR3: CASSPGQGWSYGYTF
D: TRBD1; length: 13; V: TRBV5-6; size: NA; J: TRBJ1-5; DNA: TGTGCCAGCAGCTCAGGGGGACTTCAGCCCCAGCATTTT; CDR3: CASSSGGLQPQHF
D: TRBD1; length: 13; V: TRBV2; size: NA; J: TRBJ2-3; DNA: TGTGCCAGCAACAGGGGTGACACAGATACGCAGTATTTT; CDR3: CASNRGDTDTQYF
D: TRBD2; length: 16; V: TRBV4-1; size: once; J: TRBJ2-1; DNA: TGCGCCAGCAGCCAAACCCCGGGGGGGCCCTACAATGAGCAGTTCTTC; CDR3: CASSQTPGGPYNEQFF
D: TRBD2; length: 14; V: TRBV28; size: NA; J: TRBJ2-1; DNA: TGTGCCAGTTTGGGACTAGCGGACTACAATGAGCAGTTCTTC; CDR3: CASLGLADYNEQFF
D: TRBD2; length: 16; V: TRBV18; size: NA; J: TRBJ2-1; DNA: TGTGCCAGCTCACGACTAGCGGAAAGCTCCTACAATGAGCAGTTCTTC; CDR3: CASSRLAESSYNEQFF
D: TRBD1; length: 14; V: TRBV4-1; size: NA; J: TRBJ2-7; DNA: TGCGCCAGCAGCCAGGGGACAGGGAGGTACGAGCAGTACTTC; CDR3: CASSQGTGRYEQYF
D: TRBD1; length: 14; V: TRBV12-5; size: NA; J: TRBJ2-1; DNA: TGTGCTAGTGGCGCTGGACAGGTATGGAATGAGCAGTTCTTC; CDR3: CASGAGQVWNEQFF
D: TRBD1; length: 16; V: TRBV6-5; size: few; J: TRBJ2-1; DNA: TGTGCCAGCAGTTTGGGGGACAGTTATATGGCGATGAGACAGTTCTTC; CDR3: CASSLGDSYMAMRQFF
D: NA; length: 14; V: TRBV7-2; size: NA; J: TRBJ2-7; DNA: TGTGCCAGCAGCTACCGTGACAGTACCTACGAGCAGTACTTC; CDR3: CASSYRDSTYEQYF
D: TRBD2; length: 15; V: TRBV28; size: NA; J: TRBJ2-3; DNA: TGTGCCAGCAGATATCCAGCGGGAGCGGGAGATACGCAGTATTTT; CDR3: CASRYPAGAGDTQYF
D: TRBD1; length: 14; V: TRBV27; size: NA; J: TRBJ1-2; DNA: TGTGCCAGCAGTTCCCGGACAGGGGGTACTGGCTACACCTTC; CDR3: CASSSRTGGTGYTF
D: TRBD2; length: 16; V: TRBV10-2; size: NA; J: TRBJ2-5; DNA: TGCGCCAGCAGTGTTATGACTAGCGGGGGAGACGTGGCCCAGTACTTC; CDR3: CASSVMTSGGDVAQYF
D: TRBD1; length: 15; V: TRBV2; size: NA; J: TRBJ1-2; DNA: TGTGCCAGCAGAGCCTTTGCGGACAGGGAGGGTGGCTACACCTTC; CDR3: CASRAFADREGGYTF
D: TRBD1; length: 14; V: TRBV15; size: NA; J: TRBJ2-7; DNA: TGTGCCACCAGCAGGGACAGGGGATTCGACGAGCAGTACTTC; CDR3: CATSRDRGFDEQYF
D: TRBD2; length: 13; V: TRBV30; size: few; J: TRBJ2-3; DNA: TGTGCCTGGCAGCTAGCGGGCACAGATACGCAGTATTTT; CDR3: CAWQLAGTDTQYF
D: NA; length: 13; V: TRBV7-3; size: once; J: TRBJ2-1; DNA: TGTGCCAGCAGCTTTGACAGGCGTAGTGAGCAGTTCTTC; CDR3: CASSFDRRSEQFF
D: TRBD1; length: 14; V: TRBV28; size: NA; J: TRBJ1-2; DNA: TGTGCCAGCAGGCAAGGACAGGGTCACTATGGCTACACCTTC; CDR3: CASRQGQGHYGYTF